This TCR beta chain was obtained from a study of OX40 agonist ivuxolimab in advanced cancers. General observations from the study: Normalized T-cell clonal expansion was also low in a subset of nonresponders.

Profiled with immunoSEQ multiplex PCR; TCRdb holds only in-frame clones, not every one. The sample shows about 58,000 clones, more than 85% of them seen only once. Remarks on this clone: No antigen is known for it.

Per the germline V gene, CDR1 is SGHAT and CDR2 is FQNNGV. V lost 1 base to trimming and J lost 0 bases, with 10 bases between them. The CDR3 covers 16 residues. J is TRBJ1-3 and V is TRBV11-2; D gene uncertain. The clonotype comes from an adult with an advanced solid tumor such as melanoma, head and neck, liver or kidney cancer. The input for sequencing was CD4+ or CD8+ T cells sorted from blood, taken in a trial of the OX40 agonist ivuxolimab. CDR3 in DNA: TGTGCCAGCAGCTTAGCCCCCGGCGGCTCTGGAAACACCATATATTTT. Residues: CASSLAPGGSGNTIYF. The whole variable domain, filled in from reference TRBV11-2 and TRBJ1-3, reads EAGVAQSPRYKIIEKRQSVAFWCNPISGHATLYWYQQILGQGPKLLIQFQNNGVVDDSQLPKDRFSAERLKGVDSTLKIQPAKLEDSAVYLCASSLAPGGSGNTIYFGEGSWLTVV.